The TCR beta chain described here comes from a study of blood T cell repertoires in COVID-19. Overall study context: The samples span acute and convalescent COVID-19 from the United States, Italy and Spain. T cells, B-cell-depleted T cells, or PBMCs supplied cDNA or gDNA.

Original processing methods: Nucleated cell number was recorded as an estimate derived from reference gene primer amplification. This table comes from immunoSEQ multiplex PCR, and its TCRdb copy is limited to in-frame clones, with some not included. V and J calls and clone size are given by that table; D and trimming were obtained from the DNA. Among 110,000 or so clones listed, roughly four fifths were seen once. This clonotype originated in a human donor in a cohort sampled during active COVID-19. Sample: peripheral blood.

CDR3 sequence: CASSLGQQIYGYTF. The CDR3 DNA reads TGTGCCAGCAGCTTGGGACAGCAGATCTATGGCTACACCTTC. V usage is TRBV5-4 and J usage is TRBJ1-2, with a possible D match to TRBD1 (5 bases). With 0 bases removed from V and 4 bases from J, the gap between germline ends came to 10 bases. This CDR3 has 14 amino acids. Per germline, CDR1 SGHNT and CDR2 YYREEE (reference sequence).